This is a list of T cell receptor beta chains from one sample in a study of T-cell reconstitution after alpha-beta-depleted transplantation in children. TCRdb reprocessed the PCR reads via MiXCR and lists one record per CDR3 protein. The sample consists of approximately 400,000 distinct CDR3 sequences, 11% of them appearing once. The sequences come from PBMCs from the stem cell graft donor, collected from the stem cell graft. The receptor set was obtained from a human donor who donated a stem cell graft to a child with acute myeloid leukemia. Each CDR3 is given with its conserved first and last residue. Fields, in order: D gene, V gene, J gene, clone size, CDR3 DNA, CDR3 protein. A D gene is named only where the DNA matches it firmly. The listing skips clone size in some rows; elsewhere it reads once, few, many or a size class.

>NA|TRBV11-2|TRBJ2-5|NA
TGTGCCAGCAGCTTAGGGCCCTCCGGGACCCAAGAGACCCAGTACTTC
CASSLGPSGTQETQYF
>TRBD1|TRBV20-1|TRBJ2-7|NA
TGCAGTGCGCCAGGTGGACAGGCATCCTACGAGCAGTACTTC
CSAPGGQASYEQYF
>NA|TRBV21-1|TRBJ2-2|NA
TGTGCCAGCAGCAAAAGGGTAACGAACACCGGGGAGCTGTTTTTT
CASSKRVTNTGELFF
>TRBD1|TRBV19|TRBJ2-1|NA
TGTGCCAGTAGTCCGGACAGGTATGAGCAGTTCTTC
CASSPDRYEQFF
>NA|TRBV9|TRBJ2-1|NA
TGTGCCAGCAGCGACAACACGCCGGGGGCTAGGCTTCCGAATGAGCAGTTCTTC
CASSDNTPGARLPNEQFF
>NA|TRBV7-9|TRBJ1-2|few
TGTGCCAGCAGCTTTCAGGAGGACTATGGCTACACCTTC
CASSFQEDYGYTF
>NA|TRBV11-2|TRBJ2-1|NA
TGTGCCAGCAGCTTACCCTCGGGAGTGGGTTCAACCTACAATGAGCAGTTCTTC
CASSLPSGVGSTYNEQFF
>NA|TRBV15|TRBJ2-7|many
TGTGCCACCAGCAGAGGACTAGATGGGTACGAGCAGTACTTC
CATSRGLDGYEQYF
>TRBD1|TRBV19|TRBJ1-4|many
TGTGCCAGTAGTTGGGGGACAGCCGGTGAAAAACTGTTTTTT
CASSWGTAGEKLFF
>NA|TRBV30|TRBJ2-2|few
TGTGCCTGGAGAGAAGCCGAGAACACCGGGGAGCTGTTTTTT
CAWREAENTGELFF
>NA|TRBV5-1|TRBJ2-1|many
TGCGCCAGCAGCCCTACCCCGAGCTCCTACAATGAGCAGTTCTTC
CASSPTPSSYNEQFF
>NA|TRBV5-1|TRBJ2-3|NA
TGCGCCAGCAAACAAACAGATACGCAGTATTTT
CASKQTDTQYF
>NA|TRBV29-1|TRBJ1-1|few
TGCAGCGTTGAAAGGCAGGGACTGAACACTGAAGCTTTCTTT
CSVERQGLNTEAFF
>NA|TRBV12-3/TRBV12-4|TRBJ1-6|NA
TGTGCCAGCAGTTTAGGGGACCTTAATTCACCCCTCCACTTT
CASSLGDLNSPLHF
>TRBD2|TRBV7-8|TRBJ2-5|NA
TGTGCCAGCAGCTTGGGGAGCGGGAGGGTCCAAGAGACCCAGTACTTC
CASSLGSGRVQETQYF
>NA|TRBV20-1|TRBJ1-3|NA
TGCAGTGCAACCCCAAGACACAACTCTGGAAACACCATATATTTT
CSATPRHNSGNTIYF
>TRBD1|TRBV10-1|TRBJ2-1|many
TGCGCCAGCAGTGATTGGGGGACAGGAGACAATGAGCAGTTCTTC
CASSDWGTGDNEQFF
>NA|TRBV25-1|TRBJ2-1|NA
TGTGCCAGCAGTGAATCTATCCTTTACAATGAGCAGTTCTTC
CASSESILYNEQFF
>TRBD1|TRBV2|TRBJ1-1|NA
TGTGCCAGCAGCGACCAGGGGGCGCGCACTGAAGCTTTCTTT
CASSDQGARTEAFF
>TRBD2|TRBV4-1|TRBJ2-1|many
TGCGCCAGCAGCCAAGTCAGGTCGGGAGGCTATGAGCAGTTCTTC
CASSQVRSGGYEQFF
>NA|TRBV20-1|TRBJ2-1|few
TGCAGTGCTCAGAGGGGGACTTTCTACAATGAGCAGTTCTTC
CSAQRGTFYNEQFF
>TRBD2|TRBV3-1|TRBJ2-2|NA
TGTGCCAGCTGTCCCCTTCTAGCGGGGGGTGTAAACACCGGGGAGCTGTTTTTT
CASCPLLAGGVNTGELFF
>TRBD2|TRBV20-1|TRBJ2-5|few
TGCAGTGCTAGACGACTAGCGGCCCAAGAGACCCAGTACTTC
CSARRLAAQETQYF
>TRBD2|TRBV6-5|TRBJ2-1|NA
TGTGCCAGCAGTTACCGACTAGCGGGAGAGGTTCATGAGCAGTTCTTC
CASSYRLAGEVHEQFF
>NA|TRBV3-1|TRBJ2-1|NA
TGTGCCAGCGGCCAAGTTATCGGGGCGCGCAATGAGCAGTTCTTC
CASGQVIGARNEQFF
>TRBD1|TRBV20-1|TRBJ2-3|few
TGCAGTGCTAATCCGGGACAGGGAGCGAATGGGGGGGATACGCAGTATTTT
CSANPGQGANGGDTQYF
>TRBD1|TRBV5-5|TRBJ2-2|few
TGTGCCAGCAGCAGACTCCCAGGGGGCCGCACCGGGGAGCTGTTTTTT
CASSRLPGGRTGELFF
>NA|TRBV6-2/TRBV6-3|TRBJ2-7|NA
TGTGCCAGCATCGCGAGGACCTACGAGCAGTACTTC
CASIARTYEQYF
>NA|TRBV12-3/TRBV12-4|TRBJ2-5|many
TGTGCCAGCAGTTTACAACCCTTGGGGGAGACCCAGTACTTC
CASSLQPLGETQYF
>NA|TRBV20-1|TRBJ1-1|NA
TGCAGTGCTAGCTCAGGGATGAACACTGAAGCTTTCTTT
CSASSGMNTEAFF
>NA|TRBV7-9|TRBJ2-5|NA
TGTGCCAGCAGCCCAATCTGGGCCCAAGAGACCCAGTACTTC
CASSPIWAQETQYF
>NA|TRBV9|TRBJ2-1|NA
TGTGCCAGCAGCGTAGAGGGACGCTCGTACAATGAGCAGTTCTTC
CASSVEGRSYNEQFF
>NA|TRBV19|TRBJ1-1|few
TGTGCCAGTACCGCCCGCTTGAACACTGAAGCTTTCTTT
CASTARLNTEAFF
>NA|TRBV11-3|TRBJ2-3|many
TGTGCCAGCAGCTTAGGACTAAACACAGATACGCAGTATTTT
CASSLGLNTDTQYF
>NA|TRBV6-6|TRBJ2-1|NA
TGTGCCAGCAGCTCGTCCGGGACCGGGCCGTTCTTC
CASSSSGTGPFF
>NA|TRBV19|TRBJ2-4|NA
TGTGCCAGTAGCCTGGTTGGGCAGACTAAAAACATTCAGTACTTC
CASSLVGQTKNIQYF
>NA|TRBV7-2|TRBJ1-3|few
TGTGCCAGCAGCCCCGGACGGAGGGCGATCTCTGGAAACACCATATATTTT
CASSPGRRAISGNTIYF
>NA|TRBV9|TRBJ1-1|NA
TGTGCCAGCAGCGTAGAGGACAGTATGAACACTGAAGCTTTCTTT
CASSVEDSMNTEAFF
>TRBD2|TRBV12-3/TRBV12-4|TRBJ2-1|NA
TGTGCCAGCAGTTTGCGGGGGGCCTCCTACAATGAGCAGTTCTTC
CASSLRGASYNEQFF
>NA|TRBV11-2|TRBJ1-6|few
TGTGCCAGCAGAACGACGGGGGGAGGGGGAGCTTCACCCCTCCACTTT
CASRTTGGGGASPLHF
>NA|TRBV7-8|TRBJ2-3|few
TGTGCCAGCAGCACACGGGCTGAGGGCACAGATACGCAGTATTTT
CASSTRAEGTDTQYF
>TRBD2|TRBV19|TRBJ2-3|NA
TGTGCCAGTAGTACGCGACTAGCGGGAGAGGCAGATACGCAGTATTTT
CASSTRLAGEADTQYF
>NA|TRBV12-3/TRBV12-4|TRBJ1-1|NA
TGTGCCAGCAGCCCAAGAACACTGAACACTGAAGCTTTCTTT
CASSPRTLNTEAFF
>TRBD2|TRBV20-1|TRBJ2-5|many
TGCAGTGCTGGCGGGGGGGGCGCTCCGCAAGAGACCCAGTACTTC
CSAGGGGAPQETQYF